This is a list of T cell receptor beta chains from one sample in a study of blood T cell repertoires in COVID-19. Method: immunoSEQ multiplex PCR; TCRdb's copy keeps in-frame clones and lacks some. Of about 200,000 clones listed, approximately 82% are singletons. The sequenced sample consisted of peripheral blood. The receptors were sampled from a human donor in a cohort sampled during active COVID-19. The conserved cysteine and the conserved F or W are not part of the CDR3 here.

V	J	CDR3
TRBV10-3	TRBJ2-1	AISGGDRGTHEQF
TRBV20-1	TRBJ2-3	SASGAASGGRDTQY
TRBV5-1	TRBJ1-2	ASSPSQGYYGYT
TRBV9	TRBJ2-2	ASSVDDLTGTGELF
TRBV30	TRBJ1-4	AWGILQGYDEKLF
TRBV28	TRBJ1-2	ASSWGTVSYGYT
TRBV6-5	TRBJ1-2	ASRRQADNYGYT
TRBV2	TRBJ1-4	ASSFSRSNEKLF
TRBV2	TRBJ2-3	ASSARGAGVSTDTQY
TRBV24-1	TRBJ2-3	ATSEPTSATSTDTQY
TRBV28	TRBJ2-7	ASRAGGIYEQY
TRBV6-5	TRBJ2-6	ASSGQASGANVLT
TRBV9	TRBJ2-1	ASSVAPSSYNEQF
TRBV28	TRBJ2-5	ASSLWGTQETQY
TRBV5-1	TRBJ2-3	ASSPVTDTQY
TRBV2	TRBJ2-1	ASSVGQGAYNEQF
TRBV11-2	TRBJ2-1	ASSPRAGWQF
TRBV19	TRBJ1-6	ASRPTESSYNSPLH
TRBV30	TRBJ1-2	AWSPQGNYGYT
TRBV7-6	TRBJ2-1	ASSLRRGQGRNEQF
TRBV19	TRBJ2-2	ASTQIAGTGELF
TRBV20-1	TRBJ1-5	SASRRDRGRDQPQH
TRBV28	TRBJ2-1	ASSFREQF
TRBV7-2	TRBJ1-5	ASSLYGRTGGSGQPQH
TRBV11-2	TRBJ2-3	ASSRRDRAGDTQY
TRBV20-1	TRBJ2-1	SVQGEDEQF
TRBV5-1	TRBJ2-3	ASSLASTSGRGDTQY
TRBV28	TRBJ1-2	ASSLNWGANYGYT
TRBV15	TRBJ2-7	ATSREKLAAPYEQY
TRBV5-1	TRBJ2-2	ASSLVGQFTNTGELF
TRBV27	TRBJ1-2	ASSSTGGGYGYT
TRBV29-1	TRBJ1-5	SVGGEQPQH
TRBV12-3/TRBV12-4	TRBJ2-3	ASSRGQGRTQY
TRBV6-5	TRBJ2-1	ASSPPGGTLNEQF
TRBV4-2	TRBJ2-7	ASSQDGLAGLSYEQY
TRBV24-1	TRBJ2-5	ATSDLTEKETQY
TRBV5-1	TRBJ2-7	ASSLRVRGFKDEQY
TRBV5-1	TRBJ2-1	ASLSGEEQF
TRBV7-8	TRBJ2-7	ASSSILAKSYEQY
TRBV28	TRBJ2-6	ASSFRSIGGANVLT
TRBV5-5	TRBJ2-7	ASSLGQGASYEQY
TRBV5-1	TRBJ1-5	ASSADSPNQPQH
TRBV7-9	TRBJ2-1	ASSDRGNEQF
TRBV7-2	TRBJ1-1	ASSLVFGTLNTEAF
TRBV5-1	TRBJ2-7	ASSSGTISYEQY
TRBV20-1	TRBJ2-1	SASLFGGQLDNEQF
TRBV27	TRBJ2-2	ASTLGGSNTGELF
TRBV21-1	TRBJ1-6	ASSIRQVLSYNSPLH
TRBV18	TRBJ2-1	ASSPGLADEQF
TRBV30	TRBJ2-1	AWSAGLAGADEQF
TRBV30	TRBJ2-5	AWRTYQETQY